This is a list of T cell receptor beta chains from one sample in a study of control samples from healthy donors and cancer patients. The method was immunoSEQ multiplex PCR; TCRdb's version includes in-frame clones alone and lacks a portion of them. The sample consists of 50,000 to 70,000 clones, nearly 90% of them appearing once. The source material was blood. The receptors derive from a man aged 50 or older in good health. Both conserved end residues are trimmed from each CDR3. Clone size is stated in some rows and not others, as once, few, many or a class when expanded.

cdr3_aa: ASSLSGGNYEQY; j_call: TRBJ2-7; cdr3_length: 12; clone_size: NA; v_call: TRBV11-1
cdr3_aa: ATSRENSYNEQF; j_call: TRBJ2-1; cdr3_length: 12; clone_size: NA; v_call: TRBV15
cdr3_aa: ASSLRVKETQY; j_call: TRBJ2-5; cdr3_length: 11; clone_size: NA; v_call: TRBV7-2
cdr3_aa: ASSGRAGGLGNTGELF; j_call: TRBJ2-2; cdr3_length: 16; clone_size: NA; v_call: TRBV19
cdr3_aa: ASSLASPLAVYEQY; j_call: TRBJ2-7; cdr3_length: 14; clone_size: NA; v_call: TRBV5-1
cdr3_aa: ASSYNIAKNIQY; j_call: TRBJ2-4; cdr3_length: 12; clone_size: NA; v_call: TRBV6-2/TRBV6-3
cdr3_aa: ASRLAGEDTQY; j_call: TRBJ2-3; cdr3_length: 11; clone_size: NA; v_call: TRBV3-1/TRBV3-2
cdr3_aa: ASSSGTENYGYT; j_call: TRBJ1-2; cdr3_length: 12; clone_size: NA; v_call: TRBV7-3
cdr3_aa: ASSPTENYGYT; j_call: TRBJ1-2; cdr3_length: 11; clone_size: NA; v_call: TRBV4-3
cdr3_aa: ASSEYGGDYGYT; j_call: TRBJ1-2; cdr3_length: 12; clone_size: NA; v_call: TRBV25-1
cdr3_aa: ASSPSPGLPSYEQY; j_call: TRBJ2-7; cdr3_length: 14; clone_size: NA; v_call: TRBV27
cdr3_aa: AISESSEAF; j_call: TRBJ1-1; cdr3_length: 9; clone_size: once; v_call: TRBV10-3
cdr3_aa: AIKATGLAYNEQF; j_call: TRBJ2-1; cdr3_length: 13; clone_size: NA; v_call: TRBV2
cdr3_aa: ASSKTGGPNEKLF; j_call: TRBJ1-4; cdr3_length: 13; clone_size: NA; v_call: TRBV7-2
cdr3_aa: ASSVVGTSDEQF; j_call: TRBJ2-1; cdr3_length: 12; clone_size: NA; v_call: TRBV9
cdr3_aa: ASKVAGEAEQF; j_call: TRBJ2-1; cdr3_length: 11; clone_size: NA; v_call: TRBV2
cdr3_aa: ASSQDFPDYPQF; j_call: TRBJ2-1; cdr3_length: 12; clone_size: NA; v_call: TRBV4-3
cdr3_aa: ASSAHRGSYEKLF; j_call: TRBJ1-4; cdr3_length: 13; clone_size: NA; v_call: TRBV5-1